This is a list of T cell receptor beta chains from one sample in a study of cytomegalovirus exposure and HLA in healthy donors. Libraries were prepared by immunoSEQ multiplex PCR; TCRdb keeps only in-frame clonotypes and omits some of them. There are about 130,000 clones in the sample; around 77% occur only once, and approximately 2% lies in the top ten. Sequencing was carried out using PBMCs. These receptors were taken from a man aged 25-45 years in good health and CMV-seronegative. Both conserved end residues are part of each CDR3. Fields, in order: CDR3 protein, CDR3 DNA, CDR3 length, clone size, J gene, V gene, D gene. D genes are given only for firm matches. Size is omitted from some rows. Given values are once, few, many or a class for expanded clones.

CDR3aa: CAWSPLNGETQYF
CDR3nt: TGTGCCTGGAGTCCACTAAACGGAGAGACCCAGTACTTC
len: 13
abundance: .
j_gene: TRBJ2-5
v_gene: TRBV30
d_gene: .

CDR3aa: CASSYDRGLIYGYTF
CDR3nt: TGTGCCAGCAGTTACGACAGGGGGCTTATCTATGGCTACACCTTC
len: 15
abundance: .
j_gene: TRBJ1-2
v_gene: TRBV6-5
d_gene: TRBD1

CDR3aa: CASRGGSSYNEQFF
CDR3nt: TGTGCCAGCAGGGGGGGAAGCTCCTACAATGAGCAGTTCTTC
len: 14
abundance: .
j_gene: TRBJ2-1
v_gene: TRBV6-5
d_gene: .

CDR3aa: CASSPRTSGSGETQYF
CDR3nt: TGTGCCAGCAGCCCCCGGACTAGCGGGAGCGGTGAGACCCAGTACTTC
len: 16
abundance: .
j_gene: TRBJ2-5
v_gene: TRBV9
d_gene: TRBD2

CDR3aa: CASSLGGGLDTQYF
CDR3nt: TGTGCCAGCAGTTTAGGGGGAGGGCTTGATACGCAGTATTTT
len: 14
abundance: few
j_gene: TRBJ2-3
v_gene: TRBV28
d_gene: TRBD2

CDR3aa: CASSDHGQGRETGELFF
CDR3nt: TGTGCCAGCAGTGACCACGGACAGGGGAGGGAAACCGGGGAGCTGTTTTTT
len: 17
abundance: few
j_gene: TRBJ2-2
v_gene: TRBV6-4
d_gene: TRBD1

CDR3aa: CSVSSGTAENTEAFF
CDR3nt: TGCAGCGTTTCATCCGGGACAGCTGAGAACACTGAAGCTTTCTTT
len: 15
abundance: .
j_gene: TRBJ1-1
v_gene: TRBV29-1
d_gene: TRBD1

CDR3aa: CASSSPGQGRYYGYTF
CDR3nt: TGTGCCAGTAGTAGCCCGGGACAGGGAAGATACTATGGCTACACCTTC
len: 16
abundance: .
j_gene: TRBJ1-2
v_gene: TRBV19
d_gene: TRBD1

CDR3aa: CASSPPGQRETQYF
CDR3nt: TGTGCCAGCTCACCACCGGGACAGCGGGAGACCCAGTACTTC
len: 14
abundance: .
j_gene: TRBJ2-5
v_gene: TRBV18
d_gene: TRBD1

CDR3aa: CASAGGYEQYF
CDR3nt: TGTGCCAGCGCGGGGGGCTACGAGCAGTACTTC
len: 11
abundance: few
j_gene: TRBJ2-7
v_gene: TRBV25-1
d_gene: TRBD2

CDR3aa: CASGRGIGETQYF
CDR3nt: TGTGCCAGCGGGCGGGGGATAGGGGAGACCCAGTACTTC
len: 13
abundance: .
j_gene: TRBJ2-5
v_gene: TRBV2
d_gene: TRBD2

CDR3aa: CSESGTSAAGDTQYF
CDR3nt: TGCAGTGAGTCCGGGACTAGCGCCGCGGGGGATACGCAGTATTTT
len: 15
abundance: once
j_gene: TRBJ2-3
v_gene: TRBV29-1
d_gene: TRBD2

CDR3aa: CASSVGGGGPYNEQFF
CDR3nt: TGTGCCAGCAGCGTAGGAGGCGGGGGGCCCTACAATGAGCAGTTCTTC
len: 16
abundance: .
j_gene: TRBJ2-1
v_gene: TRBV9
d_gene: TRBD2

CDR3aa: CALDLGTGPNEQFF
CDR3nt: TGTGCCTTAGACCTCGGGACAGGGCCCAATGAGCAGTTCTTC
len: 14
abundance: .
j_gene: TRBJ2-1
v_gene: TRBV30
d_gene: TRBD1

CDR3aa: CASSPRQGSIETQYF
CDR3nt: TGTGCCAGCAGCCCCCGACAGGGGTCTATCGAGACCCAGTACTTC
len: 15
abundance: .
j_gene: TRBJ2-5
v_gene: TRBV13
d_gene: TRBD1

CDR3aa: CASSYEGDEQFF
CDR3nt: TGTGCCAGCAGTTACGAGGGCGATGAGCAGTTCTTC
len: 12
abundance: .
j_gene: TRBJ2-1
v_gene: TRBV6-5
d_gene: .

CDR3aa: CAWSASRTGKDTF
CDR3nt: TGTGCCTGGAGTGCCTCCCGGACAGGGAAGGACACCTTC
len: 13
abundance: .
j_gene: TRBJ1-2
v_gene: TRBV30
d_gene: TRBD1

CDR3aa: CASRGQGGLGEKLFF
CDR3nt: TGCGCCAGCAGAGGACAGGGAGGTCTAGGTGAAAAACTGTTTTTT
len: 15
abundance: .
j_gene: TRBJ1-4
v_gene: TRBV5-1
d_gene: TRBD1